Each of the 15 T cell receptor beta chains below was sequenced from the same sample in a study of blood T cell repertoires in COVID-19. Assay used: immunoSEQ multiplex PCR; TCRdb lists only in-frame clones, some missing. Of about 320,000 clones in the sample, over 70% were seen once. Sequencing was performed on PBMCs or T cells enriched from blood (not recorded which). The source is a man aged 25-45 years who had recovered from COVID-19.

This clone was seen a single time. The chain joins TRBV11-3 to TRBJ1-1; D call uncertain. The CDR3 totals 12 residues. V was clipped by 5 bases and J by 1 base, with 5 bases between them. Germline V lookup: CDR1 SGHNT, CDR2 YENEEA. This CDR3 reads CASSEGNTEAFF. The CDR3 DNA is TGTGCCAGCAGCGAGGGGAACACTGAAGCTTTCTTT. Combining the CDR3 with reference TRBV11-3 and TRBJ1-1 gives the whole variable domain EAGVVQSPRYKIIEKKQPVAFWCNPISGHNTLYWYLQNLGQGPELLIRYENEEAVDDSQLPKDRFSAERLKGVDSTLKIQPAELGDSAVYLCASSEGNTEAFFGQGTRLTVV.

This clone came up once. The rearrangement links TRBV10-1 to TRBJ2-2; 8 bases match TRBD1. V shed 11 bases, J shed 1 base, and the junction held 9 bases outside the gene matches. The CDR3 has 15 amino acids. Per the germline V gene, CDR1 is WNHNN and CDR2 is SYGVQD (reference sequence). CDR3 protein: CARLPGQENTGELFF. The CDR3 DNA reads as TGCGCCCGACTACCGGGACAGGAGAACACCGGGGAGCTGTTTTTT.

The V and J genes are TRBV3-1 (or the pseudogene TRBV3-2) and TRBJ2-7, with 8 bases aligning to TRBD2. Per the germline V gene, CDR1 is LGHDT and CDR2 is YNNKEL (reference sequence). The CDR3 has 16 amino acids. The ends lost 1 base at V and 8 bases at J; junction bases unmatched: 13. CDR3 sequence (DNA): TGTGCCAGCAGCCAAGGTGAGGCTGGTAGCGGGGTTAAGCAGTACTTC. This sequence encodes CASSQGEAGSGVKQYF.

The chain's CDR3 is CASSEGQHTGNTIYF. Written as DNA, the CDR3 is TGTGCCAGCAGTGAGGGACAGCATACTGGAAACACCATATATTTT. This sequence joins TRBV6-1 and TRBJ1-3; 7 nucleotides agree with TRBD1. The germline V gene encodes CDR1 MNHNS and CDR2 SASEGT. This CDR3 has 15 residues. V was pared by 3 bases and J by 2 bases, with 4 bases of the junction left unmatched.

The rearrangement uses TRBV7-2 and TRBJ2-3; 7 bases align to TRBD2. This CDR3 has 16 residues. CDR1 is SGHTA and CDR2 is FQGNSA in the germline V gene. Unmatched junction bases numbered 13, after V lost 5 bases and J lost 5 bases. The CDR3 here is CASSVSGSAGIDTQYF. The CDR3 DNA is TGTGCCAGCAGCGTTAGCGGGTCGGCCGGTATAGATACGCAGTATTTT.

The gene calls are TRBV5-5 and TRBJ2-1; 9 bases map to TRBD1. V lost 4 bases to trimming and J lost 4 bases; unmatched junction nucleotides: 6. The CDR3 has 15 amino acids. Germline loops: CDR1 SGHKS, CDR2 YYEKEE (reference sequence). The CDR3 DNA reads as TGTGCCAGCAGCACTGGGACAGGGTTATACAATGAGCAGTTCTTC. Its protein is CASSTGTGLYNEQFF.

This clone has a handful of counts. The genes are TRBV10-3 and TRBJ2-1; tentatively, D is TRBD1 (6 bases). CDR3 length: 12 amino acids. The germline gives CDR1 ENHRY, CDR2 SYGVKD. V dropped 10 bases and J dropped 9 bases, with 16 bases sitting between them. The CDR3 region has the DNA TGTGCCACCCGTGACCAGGGGATTGAGCAGTTCTTC. Translation: CATRDQGIEQFF.

This chain links TRBV2 with TRBJ2-2; 10 positions match TRBD2. CDR1 SNHLY and CDR2 FYNNEI come from the germline V gene. This CDR3 contains 14 residues. Losses at the gene ends were 9 bases for V and 3 bases for J; bases not matched to a gene: 4. The CDR3 sequence is CARGGTSDTGELFF. CDR3 nucleotides: TGTGCCAGAGGAGGGACTAGCGACACCGGGGAGCTGTTTTTT.

The V and J genes are TRBV5-5 and TRBJ2-7, with 9 bases identical to TRBD1. V dropped 3 bases and J dropped 4; count of bases not matched to a gene: 5. This CDR3 spans 14 amino acids. CDR1 is SGHKS, CDR2 YYEKEE, per germline (reference sequence). The CDR3 nucleotides are TGTGCCAGCAGCTCCACCGGGACAGGGTACGAGCAGTACTTC. It translates to CASSSTGTGYEQYF. Supplemented by reference TRBV5-5 and TRBJ2-7, the full variable domain reads DAGVTQSPTHLIKTRGQQVTLRCSPISGHKSVSWYQQVLGQGPQFIFQYYEKEERGRGNFPDRFSARQFPNYSSELNVNALLLGDSALYLCASSSTGTGYEQYFGPGTRLTVT.

The V call is TRBV19, the J call TRBJ2-5, with D possibly TRBD2 on 7 matching bases. The V gene's germline CDR1 is LNHDA and CDR2 SQIVND (reference sequence). The CDR3 covers 15 residues. The V gene lost 3 bases and the J gene lost 4 bases, with 15 bases spanning the gap. The CDR3 here is CASSMWWGGVETQYF. The CDR3 DNA is TGTGCCAGTAGTATGTGGTGGGGGGGCGTAGAGACCCAGTACTTC. Full variable domain (remainder filled in from reference TRBV19 and TRBJ2-5): DGGITQSPKYLFRKEGQNVTLSCEQNLNHDAMYWYRQDPGQGLRLIYYSQIVNDFQKGDIAEGYSVSREKKESFPLTVTSAQKNPTAFYLCASSMWWGGVETQYFGPGTRLLVL.

The chain carries TRBV9 and TRBJ2-3; possibly TRBD2 for D (6 bases). Germline V gives CDR1 SGDLS, CDR2 YYNGEE. Trimming took 6 bases from V and 4 from J, leaving 18 bases between them. The CDR3 is 15 residues long. This CDR3 reads CASIPPGLSPDTQYF. The CDR3 region has the DNA TGTGCCAGCATCCCTCCGGGACTCTCCCCAGATACGCAGTATTTT.

The chain uses TRBV4-1 and TRBJ2-7, with D possibly being TRBD1 (5 bases). Germline loops: CDR1 MGHRA, CDR2 YSYEKL. Trimming left V 0 bases short and J 6 bases short, with 15 bases between. CDR3 length equals 15 residues. CDR3 residues: CASSQDVGVPFEQYF. The CDR3, as DNA: TGCGCCAGCAGCCAAGACGTAGGGGTCCCTTTCGAGCAGTACTTC.

The chain links TRBV10-3 to TRBJ1-5; D may be TRBD1 (6 bases). CDR1 is ENHRY, CDR2 SYGVKD, per germline. Trimming shortened V by 7 bases and J by 2 bases, and 12 bases separated the two germline ends. The CDR3 is 14 amino acids. This CDR3 reads CAITSGEGNQPQHF. The DNA for the CDR3 is TGTGCCATCACTTCAGGGGAAGGCAATCAGCCCCAGCATTTT.

This clone was counted a few times. J is TRBJ2-7 and V is TRBV19; 8 positions agree with TRBD1. The ends lost 6 bases at V and 3 bases at J; junction bases unmatched: 10. The CDR3 spans 15 residues. Germline values: CDR1 LNHDA, CDR2 SQIVND (reference sequence). The CDR3 DNA reads as TGTGCCAGTAGCTTTGGACAGGGAGGTCACTACGAGCAGTACTTC. Translated, it gives CASSFGQGGHYEQYF.

The rearrangement uses TRBV2 and TRBJ2-1; no clear D gene. There are 11 residues in the CDR3. V was cut by 2 bases and J by 8 bases, with 4 bases left in between. Germline lookup yields CDR1 SNHLY and CDR2 FYNNEI. CDR3: CASSELYEQFF. Written as DNA, the CDR3 is TGTGCCAGCAGTGAACTGTATGAGCAGTTCTTC.